This T cell receptor (beta chain) was retrieved from a study of T cells in Graves' hyperthyroidism and ophthalmopathy. Study-level results: Most expanded thyroid clonotypes above 0.001 recurred in blood.

The study left out patients who had uncontrolled infection, other autoimmune disease, pregnancy or lactation. In regard to this clonotype: What it binds is not known.

TCR beta CDR3 region amplification was performed from RNA transcripts. During a first-round RT-PCR of the TCR CDR3, the HTBI primer set was used. TCRdb processed the multiplex PCR reads anew with MiXCR; each CDR3 protein has one entry. The data hold 450,000 to 650,000 distinct CDR3 sequences, with less than 25% observed a single time. Trimming removed 7 bases from V and 1 base from J; junction bases left unmatched: 10. CDR3 length: 17 amino acids. Germline V gives CDR1 SNHLY, CDR2 FYNNEI. Material: blood. This sequence joins TRBV2 and TRBJ2-4; 10 bases agree with TRBD2. The TCR sequence derives from a man between 18 and 35 years old with Graves' hyperthyroidism. The CDR3 region is CASTLAGGREAKNIQYF. CDR3 in DNA: TGTGCCAGCACATTAGCGGGGGGAAGAGAGGCCAAAAACATTCAGTACTTC.